These T cell receptor beta chains were read from a single sample in a study of blood T cell repertoires in COVID-19. Sequencing used immunoSEQ multiplex PCR; TCRdb keeps in-frame clones, though not all of them. The data hold 170,000 or so clones, with around four fifths observed a single time. Sample: peripheral blood. These receptor sequences come from a man in his 70s with active or convalescent COVID-19. Each CDR3 is given with its conserved first and last residue. The D gene is left open where the match is weak. Clone size is stated in some rows and not others, as once, few, many or a class when expanded.

v_call: TRBV11-2
j_call: TRBJ1-2
d_call: NA
clone_size: NA
cdr3_aa: CASSLGAPYGYTF
cdr3_nt: TGTGCCAGCAGCTTAGGGGCCCCCTATGGCTACACCTTC

v_call: TRBV5-1
j_call: TRBJ2-7
d_call: TRBD1
clone_size: NA
cdr3_aa: CASSRGTGGGYEQYF
cdr3_nt: TGCGCCAGCAGCCGGGGGACAGGGGGCGGCTACGAGCAGTACTTC

v_call: TRBV5-4
j_call: TRBJ1-1
d_call: TRBD1
clone_size: NA
cdr3_aa: CASSGGTGDNNSEAFF
cdr3_nt: TGTGCCAGCAGCGGAGGGACAGGGGATAATAATTCCGAAGCTTTCTTT

v_call: TRBV2
j_call: TRBJ2-3
d_call: NA
clone_size: NA
cdr3_aa: CASIATSTDTQYF
cdr3_nt: TGTGCCAGCATCGCGACTAGCACAGATACGCAGTATTTT

v_call: TRBV5-1
j_call: TRBJ2-1
d_call: NA
clone_size: once
cdr3_aa: CASSSLRASSYNEQFF
cdr3_nt: TGCGCCAGCAGCTCTCTGCGGGCAAGCTCCTACAATGAGCAGTTCTTC

v_call: TRBV2
j_call: TRBJ2-7
d_call: TRBD1
clone_size: NA
cdr3_aa: CAGTGDNYEQYF
cdr3_nt: TGTGCCGGGACAGGGGATAACTACGAGCAGTACTTC

v_call: TRBV18
j_call: TRBJ2-5
d_call: NA
clone_size: NA
cdr3_aa: CASSGGETQYF
cdr3_nt: TGTGCCAGCTCAGGCGGGGAGACCCAGTACTTC

v_call: TRBV18
j_call: TRBJ1-2
d_call: NA
clone_size: NA
cdr3_aa: CASSITGINYGYTF
cdr3_nt: TGTGCCAGCTCAATTACAGGGATTAACTATGGCTACACCTTC

v_call: TRBV5-4
j_call: TRBJ1-2
d_call: NA
clone_size: NA
cdr3_aa: CASSLALENYGYTF
cdr3_nt: TGTGCCAGCAGCTTGGCCTTGGAGAACTATGGCTACACCTTC

v_call: TRBV4-2
j_call: TRBJ2-5
d_call: NA
clone_size: NA
cdr3_aa: CASSQGGQRVETQYF
cdr3_nt: TGTGCCAGCAGCCAAGGGGGGCAAAGGGTAGAGACCCAGTACTTC

v_call: TRBV30
j_call: TRBJ1-3
d_call: NA
clone_size: NA
cdr3_aa: CAWSRGNSGNTIYF
cdr3_nt: TGTGCCTGGAGTCGCGGTAACTCTGGAAACACCATATATTTT

v_call: TRBV10-3
j_call: TRBJ1-1
d_call: NA
clone_size: once
cdr3_aa: CAIGTGTYERGNTEAFF
cdr3_nt: TGTGCCATCGGCACAGGGACCTACGAACGGGGGAACACTGAAGCTTTCTTT

v_call: TRBV6-2/TRBV6-3
j_call: TRBJ2-5
d_call: NA
clone_size: NA
cdr3_aa: CASSYSSVQTQYF
cdr3_nt: TGTGCCAGCAGTTACTCGAGCGTCCAGACCCAGTACTTC

v_call: TRBV19
j_call: TRBJ1-5
d_call: TRBD1
clone_size: NA
cdr3_aa: CASSPGGEQPQHF
cdr3_nt: TGTGCCAGTAGCCCAGGGGGCGAACAGCCCCAGCATTTT

v_call: TRBV5-1
j_call: TRBJ2-7
d_call: TRBD2
clone_size: NA
cdr3_aa: CASSPGLAGAEGEQYF
cdr3_nt: TGCGCCAGCAGCCCGGGACTAGCGGGAGCCGAGGGAGAGCAGTACTTC

v_call: TRBV6-5
j_call: TRBJ2-2
d_call: TRBD1
clone_size: NA
cdr3_aa: CASSHGQGNTGELFF
cdr3_nt: TGTGCCAGCAGCCACGGACAGGGGAACACCGGGGAGCTGTTTTTT

v_call: TRBV15
j_call: TRBJ2-1
d_call: TRBD2
clone_size: NA
cdr3_aa: CATRRVAGGNEQFF
cdr3_nt: TGTGCCACCAGGAGAGTAGCGGGAGGCAATGAGCAGTTCTTC

v_call: TRBV7-9
j_call: TRBJ2-3
d_call: NA
clone_size: NA
cdr3_aa: CASSFTGDWNTQYF
cdr3_nt: TGTGCCAGCAGCTTTACGGGGGATTGGAATACGCAGTATTTT

v_call: TRBV5-5
j_call: TRBJ1-3
d_call: TRBD1
clone_size: NA
cdr3_aa: CASSNYAGTAGNTIYF
cdr3_nt: TGTGCCAGCAGCAATTATGCCGGGACAGCTGGAAACACCATATATTTT

v_call: TRBV29-1
j_call: TRBJ1-1
d_call: TRBD1
clone_size: NA
cdr3_aa: CSVDKTGQAIEAFF
cdr3_nt: TGCAGCGTTGACAAAACCGGACAGGCCATCGAAGCTTTCTTT

v_call: TRBV18
j_call: TRBJ1-1
d_call: NA
clone_size: NA
cdr3_aa: CASSPREGNTEAFF
cdr3_nt: TGTGCCAGCTCACCACGTGAGGGGAACACTGAAGCTTTCTTT

v_call: TRBV6-5
j_call: TRBJ2-2
d_call: NA
clone_size: NA
cdr3_aa: CASSYPAVGELFF
cdr3_nt: TGTGCCAGCAGTTACCCTGCGGTCGGGGAGCTGTTTTTT

v_call: TRBV7-8
j_call: TRBJ2-7
d_call: TRBD2
clone_size: once
cdr3_aa: CASSPTGTSGRQYF
cdr3_nt: TGTGCCAGCAGCCCCACCGGGACTAGCGGGAGGCAGTACTTC

v_call: TRBV7-6
j_call: TRBJ1-4
d_call: TRBD1
clone_size: NA
cdr3_aa: CASSLIGRTGPNEKLFF
cdr3_nt: TGTGCCAGCAGCTTAATCGGACGGACAGGACCTAATGAAAAACTGTTTTTT

v_call: TRBV18
j_call: TRBJ1-2
d_call: NA
clone_size: NA
cdr3_aa: CASSKVPGKDYGYTF
cdr3_nt: TGTGCCAGCTCAAAGGTCCCAGGGAAGGACTATGGCTACACCTTC

v_call: TRBV12-3/TRBV12-4
j_call: TRBJ1-1
d_call: TRBD1
clone_size: NA
cdr3_aa: CASSLTGDTEAFF
cdr3_nt: TGTGCCAGCAGTTTAACAGGGGATACTGAAGCTTTCTTT

v_call: TRBV7-9
j_call: TRBJ2-3
d_call: TRBD2
clone_size: NA
cdr3_aa: CASEESGSLTDTQYF
cdr3_nt: TGTGCCAGCGAGGAGAGCGGGAGCCTTACAGATACGCAGTATTTT

v_call: TRBV7-9
j_call: TRBJ1-2
d_call: TRBD1
clone_size: NA
cdr3_aa: CASSLGQGINLNYGYTF
cdr3_nt: TGTGCCAGCAGCCTGGGACAGGGAATCAATCTGAACTATGGCTACACCTTC

v_call: TRBV30
j_call: TRBJ1-2
d_call: NA
clone_size: few
cdr3_aa: CAGQGGAAGYTF
cdr3_nt: TGTGCAGGTCAAGGGGGGGCGGCTGGCTACACCTTC

v_call: TRBV5-8
j_call: TRBJ2-7
d_call: NA
clone_size: few
cdr3_aa: CASSLGDTNYEQYF
cdr3_nt: TGTGCCAGCAGCTTGGGGGACACCAACTACGAGCAGTACTTC

v_call: TRBV18
j_call: TRBJ1-2
d_call: TRBD1
clone_size: NA
cdr3_aa: CASSPAGQGMGGYTF
cdr3_nt: TGTGCCAGCTCACCAGCAGGACAGGGGATGGGTGGCTACACCTTC

v_call: TRBV19
j_call: TRBJ2-1
d_call: NA
clone_size: NA
cdr3_aa: CASQESGNSYNEQFF
cdr3_nt: TGTGCCAGTCAGGAAAGCGGAAACTCCTACAATGAGCAGTTCTTC

v_call: TRBV18
j_call: TRBJ2-1
d_call: TRBD2
clone_size: NA
cdr3_aa: CASSPRGLAADSNEQFF
cdr3_nt: TGTGCCAGCTCACCAAGAGGACTAGCGGCCGACTCCAATGAGCAGTTCTTC

v_call: TRBV5-4
j_call: TRBJ2-1
d_call: TRBD1
clone_size: few
cdr3_aa: CASSPDRALYNEQFF
cdr3_nt: TGTGCCAGCAGCCCGGACAGGGCCCTCTACAATGAGCAGTTCTTC

v_call: TRBV6-5
j_call: TRBJ2-1
d_call: NA
clone_size: many
cdr3_aa: CASTDPGTREQFF
cdr3_nt: TGTGCCAGCACAGATCCGGGAACTCGGGAGCAGTTCTTC

v_call: TRBV19
j_call: TRBJ2-3
d_call: NA
clone_size: NA
cdr3_aa: CASSITGTDTQYF
cdr3_nt: TGTGCCAGTAGTATTACGGGCACAGATACGCAGTATTTT

v_call: TRBV6-2/TRBV6-3
j_call: TRBJ1-1
d_call: NA
clone_size: NA
cdr3_aa: CASSGARVGDTEAFF
cdr3_nt: TGTGCCAGCAGTGGCGCCAGGGTGGGTGACACTGAAGCTTTCTTT

v_call: TRBV18
j_call: TRBJ1-6
d_call: TRBD1
clone_size: once
cdr3_aa: CASSRQGPNSPLHF
cdr3_nt: TGTGCCAGCTCACGACAGGGGCCGAACTCACCCCTCCACTTT

v_call: TRBV5-6
j_call: TRBJ2-4
d_call: NA
clone_size: once
cdr3_aa: CASSLPQGTKNIQYF
cdr3_nt: TGTGCCAGCAGCTTACCACAGGGTACCAAAAACATTCAGTACTTC

v_call: TRBV18
j_call: TRBJ1-1
d_call: NA
clone_size: NA
cdr3_aa: CASSPDYYADEAFF
cdr3_nt: TGTGCCAGCTCCCCTGATTACTACGCAGATGAAGCTTTCTTT